This TCR beta chain was identified in a study of blood T cell repertoires in COVID-19. Study at large: Some COVID-19 samples were acute and others convalescent; all came from the United States, Italy and Spain. The analysed material was cDNA or gDNA that came from T cells, B-cell-depleted T cells, or PBMCs.

The repertoire was sequenced with immunoSEQ multiplex PCR; TCRdb's copy has only in-frame clones and lacks some. The table includes 190,000 or so clones, less than 90% detected once. CDR3 length: 15 amino acids. Unmatched junction bases numbered 7, after V lost 5 bases and J lost 4 bases. The germline CDR1 and CDR2 sequences are MDHEN and SYDVKM. The TCR originated in a woman in her 70s with acute or convalescent COVID-19. This chain joins TRBV28 and TRBJ1-2; TRBD1 matches 10 bases. The specimen was peripheral blood. CDR3: CASSVPGQGTYGYTF. CDR3 nucleotide sequence: TGTGCCAGCAGTGTCCCGGGACAGGGGACCTATGGCTACACCTTC.